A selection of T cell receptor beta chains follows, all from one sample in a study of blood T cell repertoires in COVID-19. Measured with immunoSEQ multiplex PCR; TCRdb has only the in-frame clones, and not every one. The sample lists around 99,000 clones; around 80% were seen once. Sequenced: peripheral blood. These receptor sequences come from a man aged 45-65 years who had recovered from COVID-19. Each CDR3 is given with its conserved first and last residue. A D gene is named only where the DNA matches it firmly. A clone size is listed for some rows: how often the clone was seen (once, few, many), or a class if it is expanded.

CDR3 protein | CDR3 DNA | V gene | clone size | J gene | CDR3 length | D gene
CASSYREASPLHF | TGTGCCAGCAGTTACAGGGAGGCATCACCCCTCCACTTT | TRBV6-5 | . | TRBJ1-6 | 13 | .
CASSDSMQGIHEQYF | TGTGCCAGCAGTGACTCGATGCAGGGTATCCACGAGCAGTACTTC | TRBV6-4 | many | TRBJ2-7 | 15 | .
CASSSGYLDGYEQYF | TGTGCCAGCAGCTCGGGATATCTTGACGGATACGAGCAGTACTTC | TRBV7-9 | few | TRBJ2-7 | 15 | .
CASSAGTSGIQETQYF | TGCGCCAGCAGCGCCGGGACTAGCGGGATCCAAGAGACCCAGTACTTC | TRBV5-1 | . | TRBJ2-5 | 16 | TRBD2
CASSLRQGTQYF | TGTGCCAGCAGTTTGCGACAGGGGACGCAGTATTTT | TRBV27 | . | TRBJ2-3 | 12 | TRBD1
CVAGGPSGELFF | TGTGTAGCGGGAGGGCCCTCCGGGGAGCTGTTTTTT | TRBV10-3 | . | TRBJ2-2 | 12 | TRBD2
CASSLVAVEDEQYF | TGCGCCAGCAGCTTGGTAGCGGTCGAGGACGAGCAGTACTTC | TRBV5-1 | . | TRBJ2-7 | 14 | .
CASYWAGGTDTQYF | TGTGCCAGCTACTGGGCGGGGGGGACAGATACGCAGTATTTT | TRBV2 | . | TRBJ2-3 | 14 | TRBD2
CAISEPLGRQGVRAAFF | TGTGCCATCAGTGAGCCCCTTGGTAGACAGGGGGTCCGCGCGGCTTTCTTT | TRBV10-3 | . | TRBJ1-1 | 17 | TRBD1
CASSRPPSEAFF | TGTGCCAGCAGCCGCCCGCCCAGTGAAGCTTTCTTT | TRBV6-5 | . | TRBJ1-1 | 12 | .
CASSALLGAGQPQHF | TGTGCCAGCAGCGCCCTTTTGGGGGCCGGTCAGCCCCAGCATTTT | TRBV7-6 | . | TRBJ1-5 | 15 | .
CASSRRGLALTHYEQYF | TGTGCCAGTAGTCGAAGGGGACTAGCCCTCACCCACTACGAGCAGTACTTC | TRBV19 | . | TRBJ2-7 | 17 | TRBD2
CASNWGHNEQFF | TGTGCCAGCAACTGGGGCCACAATGAGCAGTTCTTC | TRBV2 | . | TRBJ2-1 | 12 | .
CSVDYSYNEQFF | TGCAGCGTTGACTACTCCTACAATGAGCAGTTCTTC | TRBV29-1 | . | TRBJ2-1 | 12 | .
CASSRASKGDNEQFF | TGCGCCAGCAGCCGGGCCTCAAAGGGAGACAATGAGCAGTTCTTC | TRBV4-3 | medium-sized | TRBJ2-1 | 15 | .
CASSGGQGVTGELFF | TGTGCCAGCAGCGGGGGCCAGGGGGTAACCGGGGAGCTGTTTTTT | TRBV9 | . | TRBJ2-2 | 15 | TRBD1
CASQSGRQGNTEAFF | TGTGCCAGCCAAAGCGGACGACAGGGGAACACTGAAGCTTTCTTT | TRBV10-3 | . | TRBJ1-1 | 15 | TRBD1
CASSTMGASYEQYF | TGTGCCAGCAGCACGATGGGGGCCTCCTACGAGCAGTACTTC | TRBV7-2 | . | TRBJ2-7 | 14 | .
CAISESRGQGYSGYTF | TGTGCCATCAGTGAGTCTCGGGGACAGGGGTACTCTGGCTACACCTTC | TRBV10-3 | few | TRBJ1-2 | 16 | TRBD1
CASSLRSGYPSEQYF | TGTGCCAGCAGTTTGAGGTCAGGGTACCCGTCCGAGCAGTACTTC | TRBV28 | . | TRBJ2-7 | 15 | .